The 29 T cell receptor beta chains given below trace back to one sample, sequenced in a study of CD8+ T cells in alopecia areata. It was cDNA, reverse transcribed from extracted RNA, that served as the sequencing template. Here immunoSEQ multiplex PCR was the method, and the copy in TCRdb shows in-frame clones only, minus some. Among 120,000 to 150,000 clones listed, approximately 56% were seen once. Sequencing was done on a sample of CD8+ T cells sorted from blood. The source of these receptors is a human donor in good health.

The chain is built from TRBV15 and TRBJ1-3; a possible D gene is TRBD1 (5 bases). CDR1 and CDR2 (germline): LNHNV, YYDKDF (reference sequence). V was pared by 0 bases and J by 0 bases, with 12 bases between. The CDR3 spans 17 residues. In nucleotides, the CDR3 is TGTGCCACCAGCAGAGATCCCAGGGACCCCTCTGGAAACACCATATATTTT. Amino acids: CATSRDPRDPSGNTIYF.

The CDR3 loop reads CASSYPGQASEQYF. The CDR3 DNA reads as TGTGCCAGCAGTTACCCAGGACAGGCATCCGAGCAGTACTTC. V usage is TRBV6-6 and J usage is TRBJ2-7; 7 bases match TRBD1. The length of the CDR3 is 14 residues. The V and J ends lost 2 bases and 6 bases, in that order; junction bases with no gene match: 7. Germline CDR1 is MNHNY and CDR2 is SVGAGI (reference sequence).

The chain has TRBV6-5 and TRBJ2-7, with 7 bases that match TRBD2. V lost 8 bases and J lost 3; bases outside the gene matches: 7. The germline CDR1 and CDR2 sequences are MNHEY and SVGAGI. This CDR3 spans 13 amino acids. DNA of the CDR3: TGTGCCAGCGGCCTAGCGGAAATCTACGAGCAGTACTTC. Its translation is CASGLAEIYEQYF.

V is TRBV29-1 and J is TRBJ2-2, with D hard to call. Trimming took off 4 bases at V and 6 bases at J, with 9 bases between the two ends. Germline lookup yields CDR1 SQVTM and CDR2 ANQGSEA. The CDR3 consists of 12 residues. CDR3 DNA sequence: TGCAGCGTTGTAAGGTTCGCCGGGGAGCTGTTTTTT. This translates into CSVVRFAGELFF.

The chain combines TRBV7-8 with TRBJ2-1; D unclear. CDR3 size: 13 residues. Germline CDR1 is SGHVS and CDR2 is FQNEAQ. The V end lost 2 bases, the J end lost 4 bases, and 6 bases lay between the germline ends. CDR3 nucleotides: TGTGCCAGCAGCTTACTAGGTTACAATGAGCAGTTCTTC. This translates into CASSLLGYNEQFF. Using reference TRBV7-8 and TRBJ2-1 for the parts outside the CDR3, the full variable domain is GAGVSQSPRYKVAKRGQDVALRCDPISGHVSLFWYQQALGQGPEFLTYFQNEAQLDKSGLPSDRFFAERPEGSVSTLKIQRTQQEDSAVYLCASSLLGYNEQFFGPGTRLTVL.

This clone was recorded once. The rearrangement joins TRBV25-1 to TRBJ2-7; D is unresolved. Germline lookup yields CDR1 MGHDK and CDR2 SYGVNS. With 6 bases removed from V and 3 bases from J, the gap between germline ends came to 18 bases. The CDR3 consists of 15 residues. The CDR3 DNA reads as TGTGCCAGCAGCCCGGGCCCCTCAACGAGCTACGAGCAGTACTTC. It is translated as CASSPGPSTSYEQYF.

The chain recombines TRBV27 with TRBJ2-6; D is undetermined. Trimming shortened V by 5 bases and J by 0 bases, and 11 bases separated the two germline ends. Germline CDR1 is MNHEY and CDR2 is SMNVEV (reference sequence). This CDR3 has 16 amino acids. The DNA of the CDR3 is TGTGCCAGCAGTCCCTTGTCCCCCTCTGGGGCCAACGTCCTGACTTTC. Protein: CASSPLSPSGANVLTF. Supplemented by reference TRBV27 and TRBJ2-6, the full variable domain reads EAQVTQNPRYLITVTGKKLTVTCSQNMNHEYMSWYRQDPGLGLRQIYYSMNVEVTDKGDVPEGYKVSRKEKRNFPLILESPSPNQTSLYFCASSPLSPSGANVLTFGAGSRLTVL.

This chain links TRBV4-1 with TRBJ1-2; 7 bases line up with TRBD1. Germline values: CDR1 MGHRA, CDR2 YSYEKL. This CDR3 is built from 17 residues. V trimming: 8 bases; J trimming: 4 bases; junction bases outside the gene matches: 19. CDR3 protein: CASGLPFPQGQSYGYTF. The CDR3 DNA reads TGCGCCAGCGGCCTCCCTTTCCCACAGGGACAGAGCTATGGCTACACCTTC.

The chain joins TRBV9 to TRBJ2-7; D call uncertain. The ends were cut back, 0 bases at V and 1 base at J, with 8 bases in the middle. Per the germline V gene, CDR1 is SGDLS and CDR2 is YYNGEE. The CDR3 covers 14 residues. The CDR3 region has the DNA TGTGCCAGCAGCGTAGGGACGGATTCCTACGAGCAGTACTTC. Its translation is CASSVGTDSYEQYF.

The V call is TRBV29-1, the J call TRBJ2-7; TRBD2 agrees at 7 bases. Germline values: CDR1 SQVTM, CDR2 ANQGSEA. V dropped 3 bases and J dropped 1; count of bases not matched to a gene: 6. This CDR3 comprises 14 residues. The CDR3: CSVEGRGGSYEQYF. CDR3 sequence (DNA): TGCAGCGTTGAGGGGAGGGGAGGATCCTACGAGCAGTACTTC.

The rearrangement uses TRBV25-1 and TRBJ2-5; TRBD1 might be the D (6 bases). Germline V gene sequence: CDR1 MGHDK, CDR2 SYGVNS. Trimming stripped 2 bases from V and 3 bases from J, with 19 bases between. This CDR3 is built from 17 residues. CDR3 DNA: TGTGCCAGCAGTGAACGAAGAATGGGACAAATTGAAGAGACCCAGTACTTC. This sequence encodes CASSERRMGQIEETQYF.

This clone was detected a few times. For the CDR3, the DNA is TGCAGCGTTATCTTATTGCGGGACTCCTACGAGCAGTACTTC. Protein product: CSVILLRDSYEQYF. V gene TRBV29-1 combines with J gene TRBJ2-7, with TRBD2 as a possible D gene (6 bases). The CDR3 is made up of 14 amino acids. Trimming cost V 5 bases and J 0 bases, with 14 bases left between them. Germline CDR1 SQVTM, CDR2 ANQGSEA.

The rearrangement uses TRBV6-5 and TRBJ1-5; D remains unclear. Germline CDR1 MNHEY, CDR2 SVGAGI. Trimming shortened V by 6 bases and J by 1 base, and 13 bases separated the two germline ends. This CDR3 is 15 amino acids long. CDR3 sequence (DNA): TGTGCCAGCAGCCCCCAGGCGTGGAGCAATCAGCCCCAGCATTTT. This gives the protein CASSPQAWSNQPQHF.

In nucleotides, the CDR3 is TGTGCCAGCAGCCAAGATCGGGGAGGGAGACCAGATACGCAGTATTTT. Protein product: CASSQDRGGRPDTQYF. J is TRBJ2-3 and V is TRBV4-2; 7 nucleotides align to TRBD2. The CDR3 runs 16 residues. Trimming removed 0 bases from V and 4 bases from J; junction bases left unmatched: 7. Germline CDR1 and CDR2: LGHNA and YNFKEQ.

The chain couples TRBV27 to TRBJ2-2; D is possibly TRBD2 (5 bases). This CDR3 has 14 residues. CDR1 is MNHEY and CDR2 is SMNVEV in the germline V gene (reference sequence). Trimming shortened V by 8 bases and J by 0 bases, and 10 bases separated the two germline ends. The DNA of the CDR3 is TGTGCCAGCGGCCGGGGTTCGAACACCGGGGAGCTGTTTTTT. Its protein is CASGRGSNTGELFF.

This sequence joins TRBV27 and TRBJ2-3; 7 positions match TRBD2. The V segment lost 5 bases and the J segment 2 bases; nucleotides outside the gene matches: 7. The CDR3 is 15 amino acids. Germline loops: CDR1 MNHEY, CDR2 SMNVEV (reference sequence). CDR3 loop: CASSPAAGSTDTQYF. CDR3 nucleotides: TGTGCCAGCAGTCCGGCAGCGGGATCCACAGATACGCAGTATTTT.

This clone was counted between two and nine times. The chain carries TRBV25-1 and TRBJ2-5; D is uncertain. The CDR3 is 10 amino acids. V lost 6 bases to trimming and J lost 5 bases, with 4 bases between them. The V gene's germline CDR1 is MGHDK and CDR2 SYGVNS. As DNA, the CDR3 is TGTGCCAGCAGAATGGAGACCCAGTACTTC. Amino acids: CASRMETQYF.

This sequence joins TRBV29-1 and TRBJ2-2; TRBD1 agrees at 8 bases. J was trimmed by 5 bases and V by 6 bases; bases with no gene match: 2. CDR1 is SQVTM, CDR2 ANQGSEA, per germline. The CDR3 spans 12 residues. The CDR3 protein is CSVRGQTGELFF. CDR3 coding DNA: TGCAGCGTCAGGGGGCAAACCGGGGAGCTGTTTTTT.

The gene calls are TRBV10-3 and TRBJ2-7; D gene uncertain. The CDR3 is 14 residues long. Trimming stripped 2 bases from V and 2 bases from J, with 10 bases between. Germline V gene data show CDR1 as ENHRY and CDR2 as SYGVKD. CDR3 protein: CAISEPPSPYEQYF. The CDR3 region has the DNA TGTGCCATCAGTGAGCCACCTTCCCCCTACGAGCAGTACTTC.

DNA of the CDR3: TGTGCCAGCAGCCCGCCCCTCTCTCGTACAGATACGCAGTATTTT. Residues: CASSPPLSRTDTQYF. The genes are TRBV11-2 and TRBJ2-3; D is unclear. This CDR3 is 15 amino acids long. V was pared by 5 bases and J by 3 bases, with 15 bases between. CDR1 and CDR2 from the germline V gene are SGHAT and FQNNGV.

On this clone itself: One end of the junction varies from germline; a read error may be responsible. The genes are TRBV4-1 and TRBJ2-5; a possible D gene is TRBD2 (5 bases). The CDR3 contains 15 residues. CDR1 and CDR2 (germline): MGHRA, YSYEKL. In DNA, the CDR3 is TGCGCCAGCGGCCAACGGAAGACTACACGCGAGACCCAGTACTTC. This codes for CASGQRKTTRETQYF.

The table lists this clone with a few counts. This chain joins TRBV29-1 and TRBJ2-3; D not resolved. The germline gives CDR1 SQVTM, CDR2 ANQGSEA. The CDR3 length is 16 residues. V lost 1 base to trimming and J lost 5 bases, with 19 bases between them. This CDR3 is CSVEGKAPTQGDTQYF. The CDR3 DNA reads as TGCAGCGTTGAAGGTAAAGCTCCGACACAAGGAGATACGCAGTATTTT.

J is TRBJ1-1 and V is TRBV27; D is uncertain. The V and J ends lost 0 bases and 1 base respectively, with 6 bases between them. Germline V lookup: CDR1 MNHEY, CDR2 SMNVEV (reference sequence). CDR3 length equals 14 residues. The CDR3 is CASSLSFRNTEAFF. The CDR3 DNA follows: TGTGCCAGCAGTTTATCGTTCCGGAACACTGAAGCTTTCTTT.

The chain employs TRBV4-1 and TRBJ2-1, with D perhaps TRBD1 or TRBD2 (5 bases each). The CDR3 consists of 16 residues. CDR1 and CDR2 from the germline V gene are MGHRA and YSYEKL. The V and J ends lost 0 bases and 1 base respectively, with 10 bases between them. The DNA for the CDR3 is TGCGCCAGCAGCCAAGATATGGGGGTATCCTACAATGAGCAGTTCTTC. Protein: CASSQDMGVSYNEQFF.

This clone was picked up a small number of times. The chain joins TRBV9 to TRBJ1-2; D is ambiguous. CDR1 is SGDLS and CDR2 is YYNGEE in the germline V gene. This CDR3 comprises 12 residues. V dropped 5 bases and J dropped 8 bases, with 13 bases sitting between them. The CDR3 DNA follows: TGTGCCAGCAGTGGAGAGAAGCCGGGCTACACCTTC. Residues: CASSGEKPGYTF.

The chain combines TRBV5-6 with TRBJ1-5, with TRBD1 matching 11 bases. The CDR3 is made up of 15 amino acids. The trim removed 0 bases at V and 8 bases at J, leaving 4 bases unmatched. The V gene's germline CDR1 is SGHDT and CDR2 YYEEEE. This CDR3 reads CASSLVGTGGEPQHF. For the CDR3, the DNA is TGTGCCAGCAGCTTGGTCGGGACAGGGGGGGAGCCCCAGCATTTT.

This clone was seen just once. V is TRBV25-1 and J is TRBJ2-2; the D is unclear. CDR3 length equals 15 residues. Germline lookup yields CDR1 MGHDK and CDR2 SYGVNS. Trimming removed 11 bases at V and 0 bases at J, with 16 bases between. The CDR3 spells CASSRHSSNTGELFF. The CDR3 DNA sequence: TGTGCCTCCTCCAGGCACAGCTCGAACACCGGGGAGCTGTTTTTT.

The genes are TRBV11-2 and TRBJ2-5; D ambiguous. The germline V gene encodes CDR1 SGHAT and CDR2 FQNNGV. This CDR3 region has 13 residues. V was trimmed by 1 base and J by 4 bases, leaving 7 bases between them. The CDR3 DNA reads TGTGCCAGCAGCTTAGGTCCGTCAGAGACCCAGTACTTC. Its translation is CASSLGPSETQYF.

This clone came up a few times. The chain uses TRBV6-6 and TRBJ2-3; 12 bases line up with TRBD1. V trimming: 8 bases; J trimming: 14 bases; junction bases outside the gene matches: 14. The CDR3 sequence is 14 residues long. CDR1 and CDR2 from the germline V gene are MNHNY and SVGAGI (reference sequence). The CDR3 sequence is CASGRDRGPSGRYF. The CDR3 DNA reads as TGTGCCAGCGGTCGGGACAGGGGGCCCTCCGGCAGGTATTTT.